Listed below are T cell receptor beta chains from one sample, sequenced in a study of blood T cell repertoires in COVID-19. Profiled with immunoSEQ multiplex PCR; TCRdb holds only in-frame clones, not every one. Of more than 150,000 clones in the sample, about 90% are singletons; the top ten hold around 6.5%. Source material: PBMCs or T cells enriched from blood (not recorded which). The receptor source for this set is a woman between 50 and 59 years old who had recovered from COVID-19. Both conserved end residues are part of each CDR3. Fields, in order: J gene, D gene, clone size, V gene, CDR3 DNA, CDR3 protein. The D gene is left open where the match is weak. The size of a clone is reported for some rows only, either as once, few or many, or as a class for expanded clones.

>TRBJ1-1|.|.|TRBV5-8
TGTGCCAGCAGCTCGGGGGTTATGAACACTGAAGCTTTCTTT
CASSSGVMNTEAFF
>TRBJ2-4|TRBD2|.|TRBV7-2
TGTGCCAGCAGCTTAGAAACTAGCGGGAGTATAACCAAAAACATTCAGTACTTC
CASSLETSGSITKNIQYF
>TRBJ1-2|.|.|TRBV18
TGTGCCAGCTCACCCCTGGAACAGGGAGTGGGGTACACCTTC
CASSPLEQGVGYTF
>TRBJ1-3|TRBD1|.|TRBV11-3
TGTGCCAGCGCGAAACTGGGACAGTCCTCTGGAAACACCATATATTTT
CASAKLGQSSGNTIYF
>TRBJ2-4|.|.|TRBV27
TGTGCCAGCAGTCCGGGCGCCGGAGGGTATAGCAAAAACATTCAGTACTTC
CASSPGAGGYSKNIQYF
>TRBJ1-4|.|.|TRBV7-9
TGTGCCAGCAGCACAGACAGCGCAACTAATGAAAAACTGTTTTTT
CASSTDSATNEKLFF
>TRBJ1-5|.|.|TRBV6-5
TGTGCCAGCAGTTACTCTCATACAGGGAATCAGCCCCAGCATTTT
CASSYSHTGNQPQHF
>TRBJ2-1|.|.|TRBV27
TGTGCCAGCAGTTTTAGGGCGGGACTCCACAATGAGCAGTTCTTC
CASSFRAGLHNEQFF
>TRBJ1-1|TRBD1|few|TRBV30
TGTGCCTGGAGTGTACTTAGGACAGGGGGACGCTTGAACACTGAAGCTTTCTTT
CAWSVLRTGGRLNTEAFF
>TRBJ2-7|.|.|TRBV5-6
TGTGCCAGCAGCTTGGCCTTGGGACTGTCCTACGAGCAGTACTTC
CASSLALGLSYEQYF